This TCR beta chain was identified in a study of shared clonotypes between healthy human individuals. Assay used: immunoSEQ multiplex PCR; TCRdb lists only in-frame clones, some missing. The profile shows 300,000 or so clones, less than 85% of them singletons. Germline lookup yields CDR1 SGHNT and CDR2 YYREEE (reference sequence). V lost 2 bases and J lost 2, with 7 bases in between. The CDR3 loop spans 13 amino acids. The sequenced sample consisted of memory CD4+ T cells sorted from blood. Regarding subset: CD45RA-negative fraction. This chain links TRBV5-4 with TRBJ2-5; unclear D gene. The TCR sequence derives from a man in his thirties or forties in good health. This chain's CDR3 is CASSFPRQETQYF. Here the CDR3 DNA reads TGTGCCAGCAGCTTCCCCAGACAAGAGACCCAGTACTTC.